The rows below give T cell receptor beta chains drawn from one sample of a study of post-analysis software for immune sequencing data. TCRdb processed the PCR reads anew with MiXCR; each CDR3 protein has one entry. The sample lists 750,000 to 900,000 distinct CDR3 sequences; roughly 50% were seen once. Sequencing was performed on blood. The source of these receptors is a girl aged 10 to 17 with multiple sclerosis. CDR3s include the opening cysteine and the closing phenylalanine or tryptophan. D genes are given only for firm matches. The size of a clone is reported for some rows only, either as once, few or many, or as a class for expanded clones.

d_call,clone_size,v_call,j_call,cdr3_nt,cdr3_aa
-,-,TRBV5-1,TRBJ1-4,TGCGCCAGCAGCCGCGGACTCGGGGAGACGAAAAAACTGTTTTTT,CASSRGLGETKKLFF
-,-,TRBV27,TRBJ2-7,TGTGCCAGCAGTGGAGGGGAGACCTACGAGCAGTACTTC,CASSGGETYEQYF
-,-,TRBV7-2,TRBJ2-3,TGTGCCAGCAGCTTAGACGGGTTTGTTACGCAGTATTTT,CASSLDGFVTQYF
TRBD2,-,TRBV5-8,TRBJ2-1,TGTGCCAGCAGCTTGGGAGGCGGGAGGGTAGGTGAGCAGTTCTTC,CASSLGGGRVGEQFF
TRBD1,few,TRBV20-1,TRBJ1-2,TGCAGTGCTTCCTCCGGGACAGTCCCAGGAAAGCATGGCTACACCTTC,CSASSGTVPGKHGYTF
TRBD2,-,TRBV7-9,TRBJ2-3,TGTGCCAGCAGCATGGGACTAGCGGTGGATACGCAGTATTTT,CASSMGLAVDTQYF
TRBD1,-,TRBV7-9,TRBJ1-4,TGTGCCAGCAGCCCGATCAGACAGGGGGCGTATGAAAAACTGTTTTTT,CASSPIRQGAYEKLFF
TRBD1,-,TRBV10-3,TRBJ2-7,TGTGCTACCAAGGGACAGGGCAAAGGGACCTCCTACGAGCAGTACTTC,CATKGQGKGTSYEQYF
TRBD1,-,TRBV12-3/TRBV12-4,TRBJ2-7,TGTGCCAGCAGTTTTGAGATTGGACAGGGGTCCTACGAGCAGTACTTC,CASSFEIGQGSYEQYF
TRBD1,-,TRBV9,TRBJ2-5,TGTGCCAGCAGCGTAGGCCGGGACAGAGAAGAGACCCAGTACTTC,CASSVGRDREETQYF
-,-,TRBV20-1,TRBJ1-2,TGCAGTGCCCCGACGCGGAACTATGGCTACACCTTC,CSAPTRNYGYTF
-,-,TRBV28,TRBJ1-5,TGTGCCAGCAGTTTAGGGTCGCAGGGCGGGGGTCAGCCCCAGCATTTT,CASSLGSQGGGQPQHF
TRBD2,few,TRBV20-1,TRBJ2-5,TGCAGTGCTAGAGTGAGTGGGACTAGCGGGAGACAAGAGACCCAGTACTTC,CSARVSGTSGRQETQYF
TRBD2,-,TRBV11-2,TRBJ2-1,TGTGCCAGCAGCTCCAGACTAGCGGCCTATTACAATGAGCAGTTCTTC,CASSSRLAAYYNEQFF
-,-,TRBV27,TRBJ2-7,TGTGCCAGCAGTCCCCCTCCCAGCGTACTATACTCCTACGAGCAGTACTTC,CASSPPPSVLYSYEQYF
TRBD2,few,TRBV28,TRBJ2-3,TGTGCCAGCAGTTTAAGAGGCCGTGGGAGTGGGACTAGTGTGTATTTT,CASSLRGRGSGTSVYF
-,-,TRBV9,TRBJ2-5,TGTGCCAGCAGCGTAGAGGAGCGGCCCCAAGAGACCCAGTACTTC,CASSVEERPQETQYF
-,-,TRBV29-1,TRBJ2-4,TGCAGCGTTGTCCTAGGCGAAAGAAAGGAGCAGTACTTC,CSVVLGERKEQYF
TRBD2,-,TRBV6-2/TRBV6-3,TRBJ2-1,TGTGCCAGCAGACGGACTAGCCCGAATGAGCAGTTCTTC,CASRRTSPNEQFF
-,-,TRBV10-3,TRBJ2-3,TGTGCCATCAGTGAGTCCCGCGGTACGCAGTATTTT,CAISESRGTQYF
TRBD1,-,TRBV9,TRBJ2-1,TGTGCCAGCAGCGCTGGGACAGGGGATCCTGATGGGCAGTTCTTC,CASSAGTGDPDGQFF
TRBD2,few,TRBV4-3,TRBJ2-7,TGTGCCAGCAGCCAAGGGGCTAGCGGACGCTACGAGCAGTACTTC,CASSQGASGRYEQYF
-,few,TRBV7-9,TRBJ1-2,TGTGCCAGCAGCAGGGATATCTATGGCTACACCTTC,CASSRDIYGYTF
TRBD2,few,TRBV12-3/TRBV12-4,TRBJ2-7,TGTGCCAGCAGCGTAGCGGGAACTCACACTTCGCTGTACGAGCAGTACTTC,CASSVAGTHTSLYEQYF
-,few,TRBV11-2,TRBJ1-6,TGTGCCAGCAGCTCCTGGACCGGGACGGGTAATTCACCCCTCCACTTT,CASSSWTGTGNSPLHF
-,-,TRBV19,TRBJ1-2,TGTGCCAGTAGTATCGGGGAAAGCGGCTACACCTTC,CASSIGESGYTF
-,-,TRBV4-1,TRBJ2-3,TGCGCCAGCAGCCAAGAAAGCGGTACCAACCCTTACACAGATACGCAGTATTTT,CASSQESGTNPYTDTQYF
TRBD1,few,TRBV6-6,TRBJ1-6,TGTGCCAGCAGTTACGAACCTTTGGCAGGGGGCAGTTCACCCCTCCACTTT,CASSYEPLAGGSSPLHF
-,-,TRBV28,TRBJ2-5,TGTGCCAGCAGTTTAGTGGGGCTTAGGACCCAGTACTTC,CASSLVGLRTQYF
-,-,TRBV20-1,TRBJ1-4,TGCAGTGCTAGAGATAAGAGGGTCTCAGTTGAAAAACTGTTTTTT,CSARDKRVSVEKLFF
TRBD1,-,TRBV29-1,TRBJ1-2,TGCAGCGTTGAAGGTGTTTTCGACAGGGGAAGGGCCAACTATGGCTACACCTTC,CSVEGVFDRGRANYGYTF
-,-,TRBV3-1,TRBJ1-2,TGTGCCAGCAGCCCGTCTCCGACTAACTATGGCTACACCTTC,CASSPSPTNYGYTF
TRBD1,-,TRBV5-6,TRBJ2-7,TGTGCCAGCAGCCCCCTTGGGACAGGGAGTTCCTACGAGCAGTACTTC,CASSPLGTGSSYEQYF
TRBD2,-,TRBV5-1,TRBJ2-1,TGCGCCAGCAGGGGACTAGCCTCCTACAATGAGCAGTTCTTC,CASRGLASYNEQFF
-,-,TRBV12-3/TRBV12-4,TRBJ2-5,TGTGCCAGCACTAGGACTCTCGGGGAGACCCAGTACTTC,CASTRTLGETQYF
-,-,TRBV6-1,TRBJ2-1,TGTGCCAGCCCCCCGGTTCTGGGAGCGAACTACAATGAGCAGTTCTTC,CASPPVLGANYNEQFF
TRBD2,few,TRBV10-3,TRBJ2-1,TGTGCCACGGGACTAGCGGGAGTGGGCTACAATGAGCAGTTCTTC,CATGLAGVGYNEQFF